This TCR beta chain is drawn from a study of blood T cell repertoires in COVID-19. Study background: The United States, Italy and Spain provided the acute and convalescent COVID-19 samples.

Enrolled through a virtual design, the participants were between roughly 18 and 90 years of age and came from about two dozen US areas. V was shortened by 6 bases and J by 0 bases, with 6 bases between the two germline ends. The CDR3 totals 13 residues. Authors' analysis steps: Reference gene primer amplification gave nucleated cell count estimates. Assay used: immunoSEQ multiplex PCR; TCRdb lists only in-frame clones, some missing. Clone size and the V and J calls come from that table; the DNA yielded D and trimming. The sample shows about 250,000 clones, approximately 84% of them seen only once. This clonotype was sampled from a man aged 18-30 years who had recovered from COVID-19. Material for sequencing was PBMCs or T cells enriched from blood (not recorded which). The chain combines TRBV12-3 or TRBV12-4 with TRBJ2-1; D remains unclear. CDR3 nucleotide sequence: TGTGCCAGCAGCCTAAGCTCCTACAATGAGCAGTTCTTC. It translates to CASSLSSYNEQFF.